These T cell receptor beta chains were read from a single sample in a study of Tregs in tolerant kidney transplant recipients. The table came from immunoSEQ multiplex PCR; TCRdb's copy has only in-frame clones and leaves some out. There are 110,000 or so clones in the sample; about 91% occur only once, and nearly 0.6% lies in the top ten. Sequenced input: CD4+ T cells from blood. These receptors were collected from a human donor in good health. Both conserved end residues are part of each CDR3. D genes are given only for firm matches. Expanded clones get a size class; other rows say once, few or many, or leave the size out.

d_gene	j_gene	v_gene	abundance	CDR3aa	CDR3nt
-	TRBJ1-6	TRBV5-4	-	CASSSIQGPNSPLHF	TGTGCCAGCAGCTCCATACAGGGTCCCAATTCACCCCTCCACTTT
-	TRBJ2-1	TRBV6-6	-	CASSYTTGGPGEQFF	TGTGCCAGCAGTTACACTACCGGAGGGCCAGGTGAGCAGTTCTTC
-	TRBJ2-4	TRBV15	-	CATSTAYLAKNIQYF	TGTGCCACCAGCACCGCCTACCTAGCCAAAAACATTCAGTACTTC
TRBD1	TRBJ1-1	TRBV15	-	CATSSGQGMNTEAFF	TGTGCCACCAGCAGTGGACAGGGAATGAACACTGAAGCTTTCTTT
-	TRBJ1-2	TRBV4-2	-	CASSQVGGAEGYTF	TGTGCCAGCAGCCAAGTCGGGGGGGCAGAAGGCTACACCTTC
-	TRBJ2-2	TRBV5-1	-	CASSSDGSTGELFF	TGCGCCAGCAGCTCGGACGGGAGCACCGGGGAGCTGTTTTTT
-	TRBJ1-2	TRBV7-8	-	CASSAQGYGYTF	TGTGCCAGCAGCGCCCAGGGCTATGGCTACACCTTC
-	TRBJ1-1	TRBV5-1	-	CASSVEPGVATEAFF	TGCGCCAGCAGCGTTGAGCCTGGGGTTGCCACTGAAGCTTTCTTT
-	TRBJ1-2	TRBV18	-	CASSPASGEGGYTF	TGTGCCAGCTCCCCAGCCTCTGGGGAGGGTGGCTACACCTTC
TRBD2	TRBJ2-1	TRBV11-2	-	CASSITSGGDSYNEQFF	TGTGCCAGCAGCATAACTAGCGGGGGGGACTCCTACAATGAGCAGTTCTTC
TRBD1	TRBJ1-1	TRBV30	-	CAWRFTGGRDTEAFF	TGTGCCTGGAGGTTTACAGGGGGCAGGGACACTGAAGCTTTCTTT
TRBD1	TRBJ2-3	TRBV25-1	-	CASSGWDRGADTQYF	TGTGCCAGCAGTGGTTGGGACAGGGGTGCCGATACGCAGTATTTT
TRBD1	TRBJ2-2	TRBV18	once	CASSPRQGFDTGELFF	TGTGCCAGCTCACCACGACAGGGTTTCGACACCGGGGAGCTGTTTTTT
TRBD1	TRBJ2-5	TRBV5-1	-	CASSLMGQGQETQYF	TGCGCCAGCAGCTTGATGGGACAGGGGCAAGAGACCCAGTACTTC
-	TRBJ1-6	TRBV19	-	CASSIRNRDSPLHF	TGTGCCAGTAGTATAAGGAACAGGGATTCACCCCTCCACTTT
TRBD1	TRBJ1-4	TRBV23-1	-	CASTKGAVENEKLFF	TGCGCCAGCACCAAGGGGGCGGTTGAGAATGAAAAACTGTTTTTT
TRBD1	TRBJ2-7	TRBV19	-	CASSSLLGQGGREQYF	TGTGCCAGTAGTAGCCTTTTGGGACAGGGAGGACGCGAGCAGTACTTC
-	TRBJ1-3	TRBV7-8	-	CASSFESTIYF	TGTGCCAGCAGCTTTGAAAGCACCATATATTTT
TRBD1	TRBJ2-3	TRBV18	once	CASSRGTGADTQYF	TGTGCCAGCTCACGTGGGACAGGTGCAGATACGCAGTATTTT
TRBD1	TRBJ2-5	TRBV6-1	-	CASSGGPYSDRDQETQYF	TGTGCCAGCAGTGGGGGCCCGTACTCGGACAGGGACCAAGAGACCCAGTACTTC
-	TRBJ1-2	TRBV21-1	once	CASSKDFPRADEADF	TGTGCCAGCAGCAAAGATTTTCCCCGGGCAGACGAGGCGGACTTC
-	TRBJ2-1	TRBV11-2	-	CASSSPPGEQFF	TGTGCCAGCAGCTCCCCTCCGGGAGAGCAGTTCTTC
-	TRBJ1-2	TRBV19	-	CASSILQGRRLTNNGYTF	TGTGCCAGTAGTATCTTGCAGGGCCGACGGCTGACCAATAATGGCTACACCTTC
-	TRBJ1-1	TRBV6-6	-	CASSYPLTGNTEAFF	TGTGCCAGCAGTTACCCCCTTACTGGGAACACTGAAGCTTTCTTT
TRBD1	TRBJ1-2	TRBV29-1	-	CSVGKGQAEYGYTF	TGCAGCGTGGGGAAGGGACAGGCGGAGTATGGCTACACCTTC
-	TRBJ1-2	TRBV19	-	CASSPRAGSNYGYTF	TGTGCCAGTAGTCCTCGCGCAGGGTCCAACTATGGCTACACCTTC
-	TRBJ2-5	TRBV10-3	-	CAISAQGRETQYF	TGTGCCATCAGTGCACAGGGCAGAGAGACCCAGTACTTC
-	TRBJ1-2	TRBV21-1	-	CASSKGSQAQPYGYTF	TGTGCCAGCAGCAAAGGTTCTCAGGCACAGCCCTATGGCTACACCTTC
-	TRBJ2-7	TRBV6-5	-	CASSFESRLRQYF	TGTGCCAGCAGCTTCGAGTCCCGCCTGCGGCAGTACTTC
-	TRBJ1-6	TRBV18	-	CASSSGLLTLDSPLHF	TGTGCCAGCTCCTCTGGACTGTTAACTCTCGATTCACCCCTCCACTTT
-	TRBJ2-5	TRBV30	-	CAWSVSRGETQYF	TGTGCCTGGAGTGTAAGCAGAGGAGAGACCCAGTACTTC
-	TRBJ2-1	TRBV7-2	-	CASRLDPSYNEQFF	TGTGCCAGCCGGCTAGATCCATCCTACAATGAGCAGTTCTTC
-	TRBJ2-5	TRBV18	-	CASSRDGQETQYF	TGTGCCAGCTCACGAGACGGACAAGAGACCCAGTACTTC
TRBD2	TRBJ2-3	TRBV9	-	CASSVVVAGGIDTQYF	TGTGCCAGCAGCGTAGTAGTAGCGGGGGGTATAGATACGCAGTATTTT
-	TRBJ1-4	TRBV2	-	CASSDLEKLFF	TGTGCCAGCAGTGATCTTGAAAAACTGTTTTTT
TRBD1	TRBJ2-7	TRBV7-6	-	CASSLGTGGSYEQYF	TGTGCCAGCAGCTTAGGGACAGGGGGCTCGTACGAGCAGTACTTC
TRBD2	TRBJ2-1	TRBV9	-	CASSFRTSAHSYNEQFF	TGTGCCAGCAGCTTCCGGACTAGCGCCCACTCCTACAATGAGCAGTTCTTC
-	TRBJ2-2	TRBV7-2	once	CASSYLASGELFF	TGTGCCAGCAGCTATTTAGCCTCCGGGGAGCTGTTTTTT
TRBD1	TRBJ1-1	TRBV18	once	CASSPRRGQENTEAFF	TGTGCCAGCTCACCACGTAGGGGGCAGGAGAACACTGAAGCTTTCTTT
TRBD2	TRBJ2-1	TRBV7-2	-	CASSLYTSASSYNEQFF	TGTGCCAGCAGCTTATACACTAGCGCGAGCTCCTACAATGAGCAGTTCTTC
-	TRBJ1-2	TRBV7-9	-	CASKAGNYGYTF	TGTGCCAGCAAAGCGGGGAACTATGGCTACACCTTC
-	TRBJ2-3	TRBV6-5	-	CASSLSGLIRADTQYF	TGTGCCAGCAGTTTATCCGGGCTGATACGGGCAGATACGCAGTATTTT
TRBD2	TRBJ2-3	TRBV5-8	-	CASSRGLAGVITDTQYF	TGTGCCAGCAGCAGGGGACTAGCGGGGGTCATTACAGATACGCAGTATTTT
TRBD1	TRBJ1-5	TRBV6-8	-	CASSLSRDRGRPYSNQPQHF	TGTGCCAGCAGTTTGTCCCGGGACAGGGGGCGCCCATATAGCAATCAGCCCCAGCATTTT
TRBD1	TRBJ1-3	TRBV11-2	-	CASSLYDRGRNTIYF	TGTGCCAGCAGCTTATACGACAGGGGTAGAAACACCATATATTTT
TRBD1	TRBJ1-4	TRBV9	-	CASSVDGTGYNEKLFF	TGTGCCAGCAGCGTAGATGGGACAGGGTATAATGAAAAACTGTTTTTT